The 20 T cell receptor beta chains below come from one sample, sequenced in a study of cytotoxic CD8 clonotypes in ibrutinib-treated CLL. Sequenced by immunoSEQ multiplex PCR; TCRdb stores in-frame clones only, minus some. The sample lists 9,500 to 14,000 clones, about four fifths seen once, with about 22% in the top ten. The sequences come from PBMCs, collected at disease progression, from a patient treated with ibrutinib. The receptors were sampled from a human donor with chronic lymphocytic leukemia.

This clone is labeled medium-sized. J is TRBJ2-7 and V is TRBV7-8; D may be TRBD1 or TRBD2 (5 bases each). The CDR3 totals 12 residues. CDR1 SGHVS and CDR2 FQNEAQ come from the germline V gene. V lost 7 bases and J 2 bases, leaving 9 bases between the germline ends. CDR3 nucleotide sequence: TGTGCCAGCACAAGGGACCCCTACGAGCAGTACTTC. Residues: CASTRDPYEQYF.

This rearrangement joins TRBV2 to TRBJ2-1; D remains unclear. V shed 8 bases and J shed 9 bases, with 17 bases lying between them. Germline V gene data show CDR1 as SNHLY and CDR2 as FYNNEI. The CDR3 loop spans 13 amino acids. The CDR3 sequence is CASGRLQDGEQFF. Written as DNA, the CDR3 is TGTGCCAGCGGTCGTCTCCAGGACGGTGAGCAGTTCTTC.

The chain recombines TRBV27 with TRBJ1-1, with no clear D. This CDR3 comprises 15 residues. Per germline, CDR1 MNHEY and CDR2 SMNVEV (reference sequence). V lost 3 bases and J lost 7, with 18 bases in between. DNA of the CDR3: TGTGCCAGCAGTTTCCTCCCGGCGAGTAGGAATGAAGCTTTCTTT. Translated: CASSFLPASRNEAFF.

V is TRBV7-9 and J is TRBJ2-2; D ambiguous. Between the trimmed V and J ends, which lost 2 bases and 7 bases, there was a span of 8 bases. Germline V gene lookup returns CDR1 SEHNR and CDR2 FQNEAQ (reference sequence). CDR3 size: 13 residues. CDR3 residues: CASSLSYRGELFF. CDR3 DNA: TGTGCCAGCAGCTTATCCTACCGCGGGGAGCTGTTTTTT. The variable domain in full, completed from reference TRBV7-9 and TRBJ2-2, reads DTGVSQNPRHKITKRGQNVTFRCDPISEHNRLYWYRQTLGQGPEFLTYFQNEAQLEKSRLLSDRFSAERPKGSFSTLEIQRTEQGDSAMYLCASSLSYRGELFFGEGSRLTVL.

V is TRBV28 and J is TRBJ2-7; TRBD2 aligns across 8 bases. After removal of 6 bases from V and 0 bases from J, the junction contained 10 bases not matched to a gene. This CDR3 has 16 amino acids. Germline V lookup: CDR1 MDHEN, CDR2 SYDVKM. In DNA form, the CDR3 reads TGTGCCAGCAGCCCTACTGGCGGGGGGTTCTCCTACGAGCAGTACTTC. Translating it yields CASSPTGGGFSYEQYF.

V gene TRBV27 combines with J gene TRBJ1-1; D uncertain. This CDR3 spans 13 amino acids. Germline V CDR1 and CDR2: MNHEY, SMNVEV (reference sequence). The V end was cut by 4 bases, the J end by 6 bases, with 12 bases between. CDR3 in amino acids: CASSSRGYAEAFF. The CDR3 DNA reads as TGTGCCAGCAGTTCCCGAGGGTACGCTGAAGCTTTCTTT.

This clone is a singleton in its sample. The chain recombines TRBV10-3 with TRBJ2-7, with D perhaps assigned TRBD1 or TRBD2 (5 bases each). CDR3 size: 14 residues. V was cut by 9 bases and J by 5 bases, with 20 bases left in between. Germline V gives CDR1 ENHRY, CDR2 SYGVKD. The chain's CDR3 is CAMGAAGNANEQYF. The CDR3 region has the DNA TGTGCCATGGGAGCGGCAGGGAATGCTAACGAGCAGTACTTC.

The chain links TRBV7-6 to TRBJ2-5, with 7 bases fitting TRBD2. In germline, CDR1 is SGHVS, CDR2 FNYEAQ. J lost 4 bases, V lost 4 bases, and 9 bases had no gene match. The CDR3 has 15 residues. CDR3 sequence reads: CASSSAGGIGETQYF. CDR3 coding DNA: TGTGCCAGCAGCTCCGCCGGGGGGATAGGAGAGACCCAGTACTTC.

This chain connects TRBV29-1 to TRBJ2-7; 10 nucleotides align to TRBD2. CDR3 length: 18 amino acids. Germline loops: CDR1 SQVTM, CDR2 ANQGSEA. V lost 0 bases to trimming and J lost 7 bases; unmatched junction nucleotides: 18. The CDR3 nucleotides are TGCAGCGTTGAAGAGCCCACTTTGGGTCTAGCGGGAGTTCGGGAGCAGTACTTC. The encoded protein is CSVEEPTLGLAGVREQYF.

This chain joins TRBV2 and TRBJ2-7; D tentatively reads TRBD1 or TRBD2 (5 bases each). The CDR3 loop spans 15 amino acids. The germline CDR1 and CDR2 sequences are SNHLY and FYNNEI. Trimming cost V 4 bases and J 0 bases, with 13 bases left between them. This CDR3 reads CASSVWDASSYEQYF. The CDR3 DNA sequence: TGTGCCAGCAGTGTGTGGGACGCTAGCTCCTACGAGCAGTACTTC.

This clone was observed a handful of times. The V gene is TRBV29-1, the J gene TRBJ2-7; D is perhaps TRBD2 (6 bases). The CDR3 sequence is 12 residues long. Germline CDR1 reads SQVTM; CDR2 reads ANQGSEA. V was trimmed by 2 bases and J by 3 bases, leaving 8 bases between them. For the CDR3, the DNA is TGCAGCGTTGAATTAGCGGACTACGAGCAGTACTTC. It translates to CSVELADYEQYF.

This clone was seen more than once but under ten times. The chain is built from TRBV5-4 and TRBJ2-7; TRBD2 matches 9 bases. The germline CDR1 and CDR2 sequences are SGHNT and YYREEE (reference sequence). This CDR3 contains 14 residues. Trimming removed 5 bases from V and 2 bases from J; junction bases left unmatched: 5. The CDR3 nucleotides read TGTGCCAGCAGTAGGACTAGCGATACCTACGAGCAGTACTTC. Encoded protein: CASSRTSDTYEQYF.

The V gene is TRBV4-1, the J gene TRBJ2-5, with TRBD1 identical over 8 bases. CDR3 length equals 18 residues. Germline CDR1 is MGHRA and CDR2 is YSYEKL. V gave up 0 bases and J gave up 4 bases; unmatched junction bases: 13. CDR3 coding DNA: TGCGCCAGCAGCCAAGAAGGCGTGGCAGGGGGCATGGGAGAGACCCAGTACTTC. Protein sequence: CASSQEGVAGGMGETQYF.

The chain combines TRBV6-5 with TRBJ2-5; 8 bases are a match to TRBD1. V lost 10 bases and J lost 4; bases outside the gene matches: 8. The CDR3 is 13 amino acids. The germline V gene has CDR1 MNHEY and CDR2 SVGAGI. DNA for the CDR3: TGTGCCATCGCCACAGGGGGATCAGAGACCCAGTACTTC. Amino acids: CAIATGGSETQYF.

The chain carries TRBV5-1 and TRBJ1-2, with TRBD1 matching over 7 bases. The CDR3 consists of 14 residues. Looked up from germline, CDR1 is SGHRS and CDR2 is YFSETQ. V lost 4 bases and J lost 1; bases outside the gene matches: 4. CDR3 protein: CASSARQGNYGYTF. CDR3 in DNA: TGCGCCAGCAGCGCTAGACAGGGTAACTATGGCTACACCTTC.

This clone appeared a few times. This chain links TRBV6-6 with TRBJ2-3; D possibly corresponds to TRBD1 (6 bases). The germline V gene encodes CDR1 MNHNY and CDR2 SVGAGI (reference sequence). Trimming took 7 bases from V and 6 from J, leaving 14 bases between them. The CDR3 totals 13 residues. CDR3 DNA: TGTGCCAGCACCCGACAGGAGCGGGATACGCAGTATTTT. Its translation is CASTRQERDTQYF.

This chain uses TRBV5-4 with TRBJ2-1; D is perhaps TRBD2 (8 bases). The V end lost 5 bases, the J end lost 3 bases, and 21 bases lay between the germline ends. Germline-derived CDR1 and CDR2 are SGHNT and YYREEE (reference sequence). The CDR3 loop spans 17 amino acids. Here the CDR3 DNA reads TGTGCCAGCAGTTTTCCCAGGGGGACTAGGGGCTACAATGAGCAGTTCTTC. This encodes CASSFPRGTRGYNEQFF.

The chain joins TRBV28 to TRBJ2-3, with 11 bases that match TRBD2. V dropped 3 bases and J dropped 0; count of bases not matched to a gene: 8. The CDR3 covers 18 residues. The germline gives CDR1 MDHEN, CDR2 SYDVKM. CDR3 in amino acids: CASSFLSGRDSSTDTQYF. DNA of the CDR3: TGTGCCAGCAGTTTTCTTAGCGGGAGGGATTCTAGCACAGATACGCAGTATTTT.

The rearrangement joins TRBV11-2 to TRBJ2-7, with D possibly being TRBD2 (6 bases). Trimming took 4 bases from V and 2 from J, leaving 9 bases between them. Germline V gene data show CDR1 as SGHAT and CDR2 as FQNNGV. The CDR3 consists of 13 residues. The CDR3 spells CASSSGGPYEQYF. CDR3 nucleotide sequence: TGTGCCAGCAGCTCCGGGGGACCCTACGAGCAGTACTTC.

This chain uses TRBV1 with TRBJ2-7; whether TRBD1, the table's D call, matches the DNA was not checked. TRBV1 is designated a pseudogene. The CDR3 length is 17 residues. The CDR3 bases are TGCACCATTAGAGGTGGACAGGGGACACTAAGCTCCTACGAGCAGTACTTC. This translates into CTIRGGQGTLSSYEQYF.